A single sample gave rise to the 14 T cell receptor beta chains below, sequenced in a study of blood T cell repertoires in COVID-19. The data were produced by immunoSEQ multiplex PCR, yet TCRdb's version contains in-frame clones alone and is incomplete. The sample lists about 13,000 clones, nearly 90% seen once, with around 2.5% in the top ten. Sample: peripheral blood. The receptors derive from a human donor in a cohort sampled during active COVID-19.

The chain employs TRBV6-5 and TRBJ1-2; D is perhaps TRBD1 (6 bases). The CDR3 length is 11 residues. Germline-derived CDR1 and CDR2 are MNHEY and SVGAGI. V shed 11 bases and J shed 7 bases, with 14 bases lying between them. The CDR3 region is CACVGAGGYTF. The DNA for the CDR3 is TGTGCCTGCGTGGGGGCAGGTGGCTACACCTTC.

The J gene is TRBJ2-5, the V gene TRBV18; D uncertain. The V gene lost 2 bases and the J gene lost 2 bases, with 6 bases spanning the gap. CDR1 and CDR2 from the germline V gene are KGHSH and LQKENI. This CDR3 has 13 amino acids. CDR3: CASSPMSQETQYF. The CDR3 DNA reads TGTGCCAGCTCACCAATGAGTCAAGAGACCCAGTACTTC.

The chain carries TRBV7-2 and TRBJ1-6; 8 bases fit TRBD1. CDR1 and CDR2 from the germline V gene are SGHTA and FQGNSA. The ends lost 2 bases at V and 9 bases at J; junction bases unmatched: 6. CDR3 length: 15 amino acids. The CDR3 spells CASSLRDRSGSPLHF. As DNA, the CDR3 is TGTGCCAGCAGCTTAAGGGACAGGTCCGGTTCACCCCTCCACTTT.

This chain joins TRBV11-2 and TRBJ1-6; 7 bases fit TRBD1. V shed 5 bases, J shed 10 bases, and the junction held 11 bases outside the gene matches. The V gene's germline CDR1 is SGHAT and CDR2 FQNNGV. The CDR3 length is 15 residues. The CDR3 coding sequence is TGTGCCAGCAGCGCAGCGACAGGGTACGGGTCACCCCTCCACTTT. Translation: CASSAATGYGSPLHF.

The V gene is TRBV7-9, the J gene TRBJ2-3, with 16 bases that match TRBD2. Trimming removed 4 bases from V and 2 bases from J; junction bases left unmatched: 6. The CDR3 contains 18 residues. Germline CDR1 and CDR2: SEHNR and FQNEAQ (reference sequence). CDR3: CASSSLGLAGGFTDTQYF. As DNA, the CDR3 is TGTGCCAGCAGCTCCCTGGGACTAGCGGGGGGGTTCACAGATACGCAGTATTTT.

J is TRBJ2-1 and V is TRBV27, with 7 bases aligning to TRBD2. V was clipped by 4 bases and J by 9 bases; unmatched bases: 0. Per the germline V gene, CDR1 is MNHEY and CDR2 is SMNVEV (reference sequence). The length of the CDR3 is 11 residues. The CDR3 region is CASSSGGEQFF. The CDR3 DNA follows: TGTGCCAGCAGTTCGGGAGGTGAGCAGTTCTTC.

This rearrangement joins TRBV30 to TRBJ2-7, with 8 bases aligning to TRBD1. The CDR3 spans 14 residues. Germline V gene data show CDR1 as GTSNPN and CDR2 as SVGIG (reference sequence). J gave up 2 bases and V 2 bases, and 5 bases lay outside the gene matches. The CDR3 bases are TGTGCCTGGAGTCCCGGACAGGGAGCCTACGAGCAGTACTTC. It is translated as CAWSPGQGAYEQYF.

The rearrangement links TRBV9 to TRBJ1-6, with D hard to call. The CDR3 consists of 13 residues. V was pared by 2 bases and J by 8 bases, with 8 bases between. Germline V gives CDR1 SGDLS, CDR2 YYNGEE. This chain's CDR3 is CASSVGDDSPLHF. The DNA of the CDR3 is TGTGCCAGCAGCGTGGGAGACGATTCACCCCTCCACTTT.

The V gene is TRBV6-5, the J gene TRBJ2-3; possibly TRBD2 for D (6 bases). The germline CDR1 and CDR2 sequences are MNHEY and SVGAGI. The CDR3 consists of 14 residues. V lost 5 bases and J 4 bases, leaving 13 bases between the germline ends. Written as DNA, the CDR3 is TGTGCCAGCAGTACGGGGGAAGAAGCAGATACGCAGTATTTT. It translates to CASSTGEEADTQYF.

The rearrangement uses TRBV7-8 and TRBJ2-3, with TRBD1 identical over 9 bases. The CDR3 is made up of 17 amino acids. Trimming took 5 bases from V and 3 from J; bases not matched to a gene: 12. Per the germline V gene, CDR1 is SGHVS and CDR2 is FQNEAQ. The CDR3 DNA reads TGTGCCAGCAGCCCCCTGGACAGGGGAGGATGGACAGATACGCAGTATTTT. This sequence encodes CASSPLDRGGWTDTQYF.

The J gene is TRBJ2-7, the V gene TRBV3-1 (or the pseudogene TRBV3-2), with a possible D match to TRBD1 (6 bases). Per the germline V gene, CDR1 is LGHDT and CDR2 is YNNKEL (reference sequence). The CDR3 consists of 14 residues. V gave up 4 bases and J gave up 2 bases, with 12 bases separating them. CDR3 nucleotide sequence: TGTGCCAGCAGCCCCCAGGGGCAAACCTACGAGCAGTACTTC. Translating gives CASSPQGQTYEQYF.

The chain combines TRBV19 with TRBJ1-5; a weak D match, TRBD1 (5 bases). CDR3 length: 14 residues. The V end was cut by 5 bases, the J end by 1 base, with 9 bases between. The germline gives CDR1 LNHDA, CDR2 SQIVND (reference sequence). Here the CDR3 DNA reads TGTGCCAGTAGTGCCAGGGTAAGCAATCAGCCCCAGCATTTT. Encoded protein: CASSARVSNQPQHF.

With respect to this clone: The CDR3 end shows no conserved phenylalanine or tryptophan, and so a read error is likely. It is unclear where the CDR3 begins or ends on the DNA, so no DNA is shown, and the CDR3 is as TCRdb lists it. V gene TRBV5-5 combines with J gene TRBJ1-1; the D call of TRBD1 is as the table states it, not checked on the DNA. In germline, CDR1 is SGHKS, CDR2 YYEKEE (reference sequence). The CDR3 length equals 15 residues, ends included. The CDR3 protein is CASSPRFAGTPPAPL.

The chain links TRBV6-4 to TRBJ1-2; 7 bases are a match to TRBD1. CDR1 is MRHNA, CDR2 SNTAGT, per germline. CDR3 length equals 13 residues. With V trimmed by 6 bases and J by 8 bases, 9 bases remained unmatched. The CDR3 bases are TGTGCCAGCAGCGTGAGACAGGGAGGCGGCTACACCTTC. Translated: CASSVRQGGGYTF.